The clone carrying this T cell receptor (beta chain) was detected a few times. The sample originates from a study of shared clonotypes between healthy human individuals. About the research overall: A few men and two women, aged 18 to 49, were donors.

Every one of the donors was a Caucasian adult that lived in Nashville, Tennessee. Profiled with immunoSEQ multiplex PCR; TCRdb holds only in-frame clones, not every one. The sample records approximately 180,000 clones, 90% to 95% being singletons. The sequenced sample was naive CD4+ T cells sorted from blood. Sample subset: CD45RA+ positively selected. This sequence originates from a woman aged 25 to 39 in good health.

The CDR3 DNA follows: TGCAGCGTTGCCCTAACGTTGAGCTCCTACGAGCAGTACTTC. This gives the protein CSVALTLSSYEQYF. This sequence joins TRBV29-1 and TRBJ2-7; the D is unclear. The CDR3 loop spans 14 amino acids. Germline V gene data show CDR1 as SQVTM and CDR2 as ANQGSEA. Trimming removed 4 bases from V and 0 bases from J, with 13 bases in between.